Shown below are 25 T cell receptor beta chains from a single sample sequenced in a study of OX40 agonist ivuxolimab in advanced cancers. Produced via immunoSEQ multiplex PCR; TCRdb's table is partial and in-frame only. The sample has 68,000 or so clones; roughly 86% are singletons. The specimen comprised CD4+ or CD8+ T cells sorted from blood, sampled in a trial of the OX40 agonist ivuxolimab. The receptors shown here come from an adult with an advanced solid tumor such as melanoma, head and neck, liver or kidney cancer.

This clone was recorded once. CDR3 in DNA: TGTGCCAGCAGCCACCCCTTGAACGAGCAGTACTTC. This encodes CASSHPLNEQYF. This chain connects TRBV7-2 to TRBJ2-7; no definite D call. With 5 bases removed from V and 5 bases from J, the gap between germline ends came to 10 bases. Germline lookup yields CDR1 SGHTA and CDR2 FQGNSA. The CDR3 totals 12 residues.

The chain employs TRBV7-9 and TRBJ2-5; 7 bases are a match to TRBD2. Germline CDR1 SEHNR, CDR2 FQNEAQ (reference sequence). The CDR3 contains 12 residues. J was trimmed by 0 bases and V by 10 bases; bases with no gene match: 2. The CDR3 reads CAITSDQETQYF. In DNA, the CDR3 is TGTGCCATTACTAGCGACCAAGAGACCCAGTACTTC.

The chain is built from TRBV25-1 and TRBJ2-6; D perhaps matches TRBD1 (5 bases). With 5 bases removed from V and 5 bases from J, the gap between germline ends came to 22 bases. This CDR3 spans 18 amino acids. Per germline, CDR1 MGHDK and CDR2 SYGVNS. The CDR3 region has the DNA TGTGCCAGCAGTCATGATCCAGCTGGACAAAGTCGGGCCAACGTCCTGACTTTC. Translation gives CASSHDPAGQSRANVLTF.

This clone was counted a single time. CDR3: CASSLARQGAYEQYF. The CDR3 region has the DNA TGCGCCAGCAGCTTGGCCAGGCAGGGGGCCTACGAGCAGTACTTC. V and J are TRBV5-1 and TRBJ2-7; 7 bases map to TRBD1. The V segment lost 0 bases and the J segment 2 bases; nucleotides outside the gene matches: 5. The germline CDR1 and CDR2 sequences are SGHRS and YFSETQ. The CDR3 has 15 amino acids. Using reference TRBV5-1 and TRBJ2-7 for the parts outside the CDR3, the full variable domain is KAGVTQTPRYLIKTRGQQVTLSCSPISGHRSVSWYQQTPGQGLQFLFEYFSETQRNKGNFPGRFSGRQFSNSRSEMNVSTLELGDSALYLCASSLARQGAYEQYFGPGTRLTVT.

The V call is TRBV5-1, the J call TRBJ2-5, with 7 bases matching TRBD2. The junction had 4 bases not matched to a gene; V was cut back by 4 bases and J by 1 base. The germline CDR1 and CDR2 sequences are SGHRS and YFSETQ. The CDR3 is 14 residues long. CDR3 region: CASSGGLLQETQYF. CDR3 sequence (DNA): TGCGCCAGCAGCGGGGGACTACTCCAAGAGACCCAGTACTTC.

The chain's CDR3 is CASSLGASGTETQYF. The CDR3 nucleotides read TGTGCCAGCAGCTTAGGAGCTAGCGGGACGGAGACCCAGTACTTC. The chain joins TRBV7-9 to TRBJ2-5, with 9 nucleotides matching TRBD2. Germline V gene data show CDR1 as SEHNR and CDR2 as FQNEAQ (reference sequence). The CDR3 has 15 amino acids. V shed 1 base and J 5 bases; nucleotides not matched to a gene: 5.

CDR3 DNA sequence: TGCGCCAGCAGCTTCCAGGCCACCCGGATCAACACTGAAGCTTTCTTT. It codes for CASSFQATRINTEAFF. This chain links TRBV5-1 with TRBJ1-1; D is unclear. Germline values: CDR1 SGHRS, CDR2 YFSETQ. V gave up 2 bases and J gave up 2 bases, with 16 bases separating them. The CDR3 consists of 16 residues.

The chain joins TRBV5-4 to TRBJ2-7; D call uncertain. This CDR3 is built from 13 residues. The V end lost 3 bases, the J end lost 2 bases, and 9 bases lay between the germline ends. The germline V gene has CDR1 SGHNT and CDR2 YYREEE (reference sequence). The CDR3 DNA follows: TGTGCCAGCAGCTACCGACAAGCCTACGAGCAGTACTTC. Encoded protein: CASSYRQAYEQYF.

The CDR3 spells CASSGSGTGMAETQYF. The CDR3 DNA is TGTGCCAGCAGCGGGTCCGGGACAGGGATGGCAGAGACCCAGTACTTC. The chain is built from TRBV9 and TRBJ2-5, with 9 bases fitting TRBD1. J lost 4 bases, V lost 3 bases, and 10 bases had no gene match. Germline V lookup: CDR1 SGDLS, CDR2 YYNGEE. There are 16 residues in the CDR3.

Worth noting for this clone: Other DNA sequences in the sample encode the same CDR3. This chain connects TRBV5-1 to TRBJ2-4; D is perhaps TRBD2 (5 bases). V lost 1 base to trimming and J lost 0 bases, with 8 bases between them. The CDR3 has 15 residues. Germline assignment: CDR1 SGHRS and CDR2 YFSETQ. The CDR3 sequence is CASSLSGLAKNIQYF. CDR3 nucleotides: TGCGCCAGCAGCTTGAGTGGACTAGCCAAAAACATTCAGTACTTC.

The chain carries TRBV7-9 and TRBJ2-1, with D possibly being TRBD2 (6 bases). The CDR3 loop spans 15 amino acids. V lost 0 bases and J lost 5, with 11 bases in between. CDR1 is SEHNR and CDR2 is FQNEAQ in the germline V gene (reference sequence). This CDR3 reads CASSLAASADNEQFF. In DNA form, the CDR3 reads TGTGCCAGCAGCTTAGCGGCTAGCGCTGACAATGAGCAGTTCTTC.

This clone was found a few times. V usage is TRBV5-1 and J usage is TRBJ1-5; D remains ambiguous. Germline CDR1 and CDR2: SGHRS and YFSETQ. This CDR3 spans 14 amino acids. Trimming left V 0 bases short and J 8 bases short, with 12 bases between. CDR3 region: CASSLGAAAEPQHF. CDR3 DNA sequence: TGCGCCAGCAGCTTGGGGGCAGCTGCCGAGCCCCAGCATTTT.

The rearrangement uses TRBV6-5 and TRBJ1-1; TRBD1 is a possible D gene (6 bases). The CDR3 loop spans 14 amino acids. V lost 0 bases, J lost 5 bases, and 10 bases lay in between. Germline V gene data show CDR1 as MNHEY and CDR2 as SVGAGI. The CDR3: CASSYSWGRTEAFF. CDR3 DNA sequence: TGTGCCAGCAGTTACTCGTGGGGGCGGACTGAAGCTTTCTTT.

This clone was detected a few times. The gene calls are TRBV6-1 and TRBJ2-3; D is uncertain. The V and J ends lost 2 bases and 10 bases respectively, with 13 bases between them. Germline V gene sequence: CDR1 MNHNS, CDR2 SASEGT. The CDR3 covers 13 residues. CDR3 protein: CASSETTLLAQYF. The CDR3 nucleotides read TGTGCCAGCAGTGAAACTACACTTCTCGCGCAGTATTTT.

The count of this clone is one. The chain links TRBV4-2 to TRBJ2-5; D remains ambiguous. The CDR3 consists of 15 residues. V lost 0 bases to trimming and J lost 0 bases, with 8 bases between them. Germline CDR1 and CDR2: LGHNA and YNFKEQ. CDR3 residues: CASSQDAKYQETQYF. As DNA, the CDR3 is TGTGCCAGCAGCCAAGATGCCAAGTACCAAGAGACCCAGTACTTC.

The V call is TRBV5-1, the J call TRBJ1-1; D not resolved. Trimming cost V 0 bases and J 0 bases, with 9 bases left between them. CDR3 size: 15 residues. Germline V gene sequence: CDR1 SGHRS, CDR2 YFSETQ. CDR3 nucleotide sequence: TGCGCCAGCAGCTTGGAACTCGGCATGAACACTGAAGCTTTCTTT. It encodes CASSLELGMNTEAFF.

The V and J genes are TRBV10-2 and TRBJ2-1; 9 positions match TRBD2. The CDR3 extends over 14 amino acids. The germline gives CDR1 WSHSY, CDR2 SAAADI. The ends lost 8 bases at V and 4 bases at J; junction bases unmatched: 6. For the CDR3, the DNA is TGCGCCAGCCTGCGGGGGGGCTTGTACAATGAGCAGTTCTTC. This translates into CASLRGGLYNEQFF.

V is TRBV6-5 and J is TRBJ2-3, with 9 bases that match TRBD1. The CDR3 loop spans 15 amino acids. Germline CDR1 reads MNHEY; CDR2 reads SVGAGI. Unmatched junction bases numbered 5, after V lost 7 bases and J lost 0 bases. In DNA form, the CDR3 reads TGTGCCAGCACGGACAGGGGTGTTAGCACAGATACGCAGTATTTT. Residues: CASTDRGVSTDTQYF.

The genes are TRBV11-1 and TRBJ2-3, with 9 bases that match TRBD1. Losses at the gene ends were 5 bases for V and 0 bases for J; bases not matched to a gene: 6. The CDR3 has 16 amino acids. CDR1 and CDR2 from the germline V gene are SGHAT and FQDESV (reference sequence). This CDR3 reads CASSETGTGSTDTQYF. CDR3 DNA: TGTGCCAGCAGCGAAACCGGGACAGGGAGCACAGATACGCAGTATTTT.

With regard to this clone: This specimen includes other DNA sequences encoding the same CDR3. CDR3 DNA sequence: TGCGCCAGCAGCCAGGATGGGACGGGCACAACAGATACGCAGTATTTT. Residues: CASSQDGTGTTDTQYF. The V gene is TRBV4-1, the J gene TRBJ2-3; either TRBD1 or TRBD2 may fit D (5 bases each). Trimming took 3 bases from V and 3 from J, leaving 16 bases between them. The CDR3 spans 16 residues. Germline V gives CDR1 MGHRA, CDR2 YSYEKL.

J is TRBJ2-5 and V is TRBV9; perhaps TRBD1 as D (5 bases). The CDR3 is 14 residues long. Germline CDR1 SGDLS, CDR2 YYNGEE. Trimming removed 2 bases at V and 5 bases at J, with 13 bases between. CDR3 DNA: TGTGCCAGCAGCGTCAGCCAGGGTGGTGAGACCCAGTACTTC. This translates into CASSVSQGGETQYF.

This clone was counted a few times. V is TRBV5-5 and J is TRBJ2-7, with TRBD2 matching over 7 bases. The CDR3 covers 13 residues. J gave up 4 bases and V 2 bases, and 3 bases lay outside the gene matches. Germline V gene lookup returns CDR1 SGHKS and CDR2 YYEKEE (reference sequence). The CDR3 loop reads CASSFQGGYEQYF. CDR3 in DNA: TGTGCCAGCAGCTTCCAGGGAGGGTACGAGCAGTACTTC.

The chain has TRBV18 and TRBJ1-1, with no clear D. The germline V gene encodes CDR1 KGHSH and CDR2 LQKENI. This CDR3 contains 12 residues. The V end was cut by 3 bases, the J end by 6 bases, with 8 bases between. CDR3 DNA sequence: TGTGCCAGCTCACCCAACGTTCCTGAAGCTTTCTTT. It yields the protein CASSPNVPEAFF.

J is TRBJ2-3 and V is TRBV5-6; no definite D call. Between the trimmed V and J ends, which lost 2 bases and 4 bases, there was a span of 11 bases. Germline V lookup: CDR1 SGHDT, CDR2 YYEEEE. This CDR3 is built from 14 residues. In nucleotides, the CDR3 is TGTGCCAGCAGCTTTGTCATACTACCAGATACGCAGTATTTT. Its protein product is CASSFVILPDTQYF.

This CDR3 is CASSSGTGRRYNEQFF. The CDR3, as DNA: TGTGCCAGCAGTTCCGGGACAGGGCGAAGGTACAATGAGCAGTTCTTC. The chain is built from TRBV28 and TRBJ2-1; 9 nucleotides line up with TRBD1. V shed 4 bases, J shed 4 bases, and the junction held 8 bases outside the gene matches. Germline CDR1 MDHEN, CDR2 SYDVKM. The CDR3 loop spans 16 amino acids.